This T cell receptor (beta chain) was identified in a study of neurological immune-mediated disorders. Overall study results and limits: Multiple sclerosis patients had less TCR clonal expansion than even healthy controls, unlike HTLV-1-associated myelopathy.

It was from 2 million PBMCs stored at -80 C that the unsorted libraries were obtained. As for the cDNA, it was generated by 5'RACE with 10-nucleotide random UMIs. Every sequencing run gave over 200 million TCR-beta sequences, taken from 15-18 subjects. TCRdb independently ran MiXCR on the 5' RACE reads; one entry per CDR3 protein. The sample lists approximately 50,000 distinct CDR3 sequences; approximately 10% were seen once. The CDR3 consists of 15 residues. Germline CDR1 reads SGHRS; CDR2 reads YFSETQ. Trimming at V came to 5 bases and at J to 8 bases, leaving 11 bases not matched to a gene. This clonotype was seen many times. The target antigen is unknown.

This TCR derives from a man in his 70s with HTLV-1-associated myelopathy (HAM/TSP). The genes are TRBV5-1 and TRBJ2-1; 9 bases fit TRBD1. The source material was PBMCs. CDR3 DNA: TGCGCCAGCAGAGGAGGGACAGGACAGGGGTATGAGCAGTTCTTC. Translating gives CASRGGTGQGYEQFF.